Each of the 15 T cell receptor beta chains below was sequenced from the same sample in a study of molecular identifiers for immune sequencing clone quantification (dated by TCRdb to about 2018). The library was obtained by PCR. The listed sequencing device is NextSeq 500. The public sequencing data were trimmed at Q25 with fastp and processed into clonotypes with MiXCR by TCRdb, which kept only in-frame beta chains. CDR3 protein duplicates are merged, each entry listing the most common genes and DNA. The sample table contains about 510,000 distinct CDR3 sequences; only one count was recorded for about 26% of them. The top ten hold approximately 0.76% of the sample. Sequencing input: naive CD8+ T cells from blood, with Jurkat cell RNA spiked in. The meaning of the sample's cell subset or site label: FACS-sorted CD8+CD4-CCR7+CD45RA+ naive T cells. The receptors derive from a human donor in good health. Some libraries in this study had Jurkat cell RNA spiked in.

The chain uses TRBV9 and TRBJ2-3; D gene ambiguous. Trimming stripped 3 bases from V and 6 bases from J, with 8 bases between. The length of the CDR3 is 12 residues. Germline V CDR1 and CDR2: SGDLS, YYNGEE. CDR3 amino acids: CASSGDLDTQYF. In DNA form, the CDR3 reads TGTGCCAGCAGCGGGGATCTGGATACGCAGTATTTT.

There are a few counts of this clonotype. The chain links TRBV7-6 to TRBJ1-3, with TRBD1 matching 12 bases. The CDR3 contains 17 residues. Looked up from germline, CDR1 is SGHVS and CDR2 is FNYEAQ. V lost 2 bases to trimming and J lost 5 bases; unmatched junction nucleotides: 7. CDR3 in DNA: TGTGCCAGCAGCTTATCGAGGGGGACAGGGGGCCGAAACACCATATATTTT. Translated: CASSLSRGTGGRNTIYF.

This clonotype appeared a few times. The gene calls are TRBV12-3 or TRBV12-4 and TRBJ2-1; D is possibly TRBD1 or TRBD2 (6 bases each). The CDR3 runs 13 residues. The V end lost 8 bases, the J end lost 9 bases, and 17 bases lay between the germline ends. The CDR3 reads CASGEGWGAEQFF. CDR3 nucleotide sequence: TGTGCCAGCGGAGAGGGGTGGGGGGCTGAGCAGTTCTTC.

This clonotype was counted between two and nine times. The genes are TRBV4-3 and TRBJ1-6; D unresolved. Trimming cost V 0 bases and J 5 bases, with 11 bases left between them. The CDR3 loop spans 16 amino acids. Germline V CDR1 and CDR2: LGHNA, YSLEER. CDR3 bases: TGCGCCAGCAGCCAAGATGCCGGAAGTAATAATTCACCCCTCCACTTT. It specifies CASSQDAGSNNSPLHF.

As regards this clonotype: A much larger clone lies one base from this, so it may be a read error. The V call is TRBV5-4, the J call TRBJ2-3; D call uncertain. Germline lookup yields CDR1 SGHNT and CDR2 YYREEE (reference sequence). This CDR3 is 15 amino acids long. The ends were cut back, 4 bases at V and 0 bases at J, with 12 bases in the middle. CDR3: CASSLSEVSTDTQYF. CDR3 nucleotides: TGTGCCAGCAGCCTCAGCGAAGTTAGCACAGATACGCAGTATTTT.

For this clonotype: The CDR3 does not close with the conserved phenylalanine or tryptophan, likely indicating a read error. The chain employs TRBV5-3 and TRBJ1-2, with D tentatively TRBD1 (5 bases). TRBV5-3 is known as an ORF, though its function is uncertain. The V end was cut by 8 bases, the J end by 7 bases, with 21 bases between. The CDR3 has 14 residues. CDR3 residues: CASRKSGTSFGYTL. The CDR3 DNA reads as TGTGCCAGCAGAAAATCCGGGACTTCCTTTGGCTACACCCTC.

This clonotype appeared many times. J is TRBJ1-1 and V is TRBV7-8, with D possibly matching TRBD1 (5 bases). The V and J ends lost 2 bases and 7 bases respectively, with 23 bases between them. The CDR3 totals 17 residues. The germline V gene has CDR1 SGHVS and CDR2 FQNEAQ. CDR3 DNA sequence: TGTGCCAGCAGCTTACTGTCCGGGGCCGACGCCCTCATTGAAGCTTTCTTT. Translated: CASSLLSGADALIEAFF.

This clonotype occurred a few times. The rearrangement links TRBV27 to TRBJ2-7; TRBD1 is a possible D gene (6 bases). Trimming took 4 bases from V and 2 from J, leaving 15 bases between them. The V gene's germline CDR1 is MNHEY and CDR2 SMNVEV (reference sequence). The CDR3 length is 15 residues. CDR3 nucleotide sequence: TGTGCCAGCAGTTATTCAACAGGGCATACCTACGAGCAGTACTTC. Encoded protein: CASSYSTGHTYEQYF.

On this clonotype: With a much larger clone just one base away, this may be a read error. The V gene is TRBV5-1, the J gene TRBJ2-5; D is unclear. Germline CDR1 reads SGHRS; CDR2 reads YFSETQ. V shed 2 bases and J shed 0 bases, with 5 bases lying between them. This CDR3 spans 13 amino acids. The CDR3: CASSFLYQETQYF. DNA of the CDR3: TGCGCCAGCAGCTTCCTGTACCAAGAGACCCAGTACTTC. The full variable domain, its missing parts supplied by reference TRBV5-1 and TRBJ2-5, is KAGVTQTPRYLIKTRGQQVTLSCSPISGHRSVSWYQQTPGQGLQFLFEYFSETQRNKGNFPGRFSGRQFSNSRSEMNVSTLELGDSALYLCASSFLYQETQYFGPGTRLLVL.

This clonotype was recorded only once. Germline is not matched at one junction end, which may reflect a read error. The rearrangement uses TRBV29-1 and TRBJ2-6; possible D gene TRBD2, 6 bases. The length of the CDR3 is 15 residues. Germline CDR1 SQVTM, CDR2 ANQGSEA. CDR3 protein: CGVGVGGPGANVLTF. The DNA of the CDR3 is TGCGGCGTTGGAGTCGGGGGACCTGGGGCCAACGTCCTGACTTTC.

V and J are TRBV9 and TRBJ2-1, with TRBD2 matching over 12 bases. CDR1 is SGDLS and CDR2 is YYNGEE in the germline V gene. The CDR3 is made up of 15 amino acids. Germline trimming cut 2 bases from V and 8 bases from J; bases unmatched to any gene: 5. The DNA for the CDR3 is TGTGCCAGCAGCGTGCTAGCGGGGGGGCGGCATGAGCAGTTCTTC. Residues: CASSVLAGGRHEQFF.

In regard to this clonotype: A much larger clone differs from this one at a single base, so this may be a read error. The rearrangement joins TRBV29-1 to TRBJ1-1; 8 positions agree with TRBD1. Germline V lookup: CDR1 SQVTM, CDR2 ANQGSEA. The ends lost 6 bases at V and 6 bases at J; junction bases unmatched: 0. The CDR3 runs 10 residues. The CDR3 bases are TGCAGCGTGGGACAGGCTGAAGCTTTCTTT. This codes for CSVGQAEAFF.

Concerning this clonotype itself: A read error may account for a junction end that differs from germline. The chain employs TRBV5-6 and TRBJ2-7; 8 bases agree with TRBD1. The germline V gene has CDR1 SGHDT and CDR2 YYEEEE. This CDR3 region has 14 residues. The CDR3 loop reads CASSGGQGLYVQYF. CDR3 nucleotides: TGTGCCAGCAGCGGTGGACAGGGCCTCTACGTGCAGTACTTC. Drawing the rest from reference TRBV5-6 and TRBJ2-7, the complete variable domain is DAGVTQSPTHLIKTRGQQVTLRCSPKSGHDTVSWYQQALGQGPQFIFQYYEEEERQRGNFPDRFSGHQFPNYSSELNVNALLLGDSALYLCASSGGQGLYVQYFGPGTRLTVT.

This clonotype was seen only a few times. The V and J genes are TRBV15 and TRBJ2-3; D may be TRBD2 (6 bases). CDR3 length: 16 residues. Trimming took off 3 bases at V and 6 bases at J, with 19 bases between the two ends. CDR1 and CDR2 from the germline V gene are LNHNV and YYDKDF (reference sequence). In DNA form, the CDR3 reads TGTGCCACCAGCAGCAGGAGGGCCGGGGATGTGGATACGCAGTATTTT. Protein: CATSSRRAGDVDTQYF.

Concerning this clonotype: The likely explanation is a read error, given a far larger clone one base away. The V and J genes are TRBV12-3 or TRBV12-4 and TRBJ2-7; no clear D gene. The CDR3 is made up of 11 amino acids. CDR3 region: CASSSAYGQYF. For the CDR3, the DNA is TGTGCCAGCAGTTCCGCCTACGGGCAGTACTTC.